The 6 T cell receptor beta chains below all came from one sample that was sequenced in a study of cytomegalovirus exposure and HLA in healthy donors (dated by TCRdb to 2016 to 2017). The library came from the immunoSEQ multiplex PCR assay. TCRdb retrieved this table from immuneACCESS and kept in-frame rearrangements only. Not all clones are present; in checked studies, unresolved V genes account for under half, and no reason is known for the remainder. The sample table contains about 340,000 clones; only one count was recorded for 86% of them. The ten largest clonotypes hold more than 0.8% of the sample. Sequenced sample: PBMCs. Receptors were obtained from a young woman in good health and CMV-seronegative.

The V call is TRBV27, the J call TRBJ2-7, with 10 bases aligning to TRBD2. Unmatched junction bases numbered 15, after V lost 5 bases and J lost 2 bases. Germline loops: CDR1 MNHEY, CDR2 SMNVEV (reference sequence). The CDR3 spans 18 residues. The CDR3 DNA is TGTGCCAGCAGTCCGAGGGACAGGCTTCTAGCGGGAGCCTACGAGCAGTACTTC. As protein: CASSPRDRLLAGAYEQYF.

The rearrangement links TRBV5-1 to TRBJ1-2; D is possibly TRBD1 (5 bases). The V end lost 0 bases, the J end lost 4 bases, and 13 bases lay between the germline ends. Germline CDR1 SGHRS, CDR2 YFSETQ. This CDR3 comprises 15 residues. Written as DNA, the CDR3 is TGCGCCAGCAGCTTGGAAGTGGGGCTGGGCTATGGCTACACCTTC. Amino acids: CASSLEVGLGYGYTF.

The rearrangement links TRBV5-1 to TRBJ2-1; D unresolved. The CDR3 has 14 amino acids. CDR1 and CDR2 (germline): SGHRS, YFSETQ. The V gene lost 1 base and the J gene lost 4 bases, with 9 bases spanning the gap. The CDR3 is CASSLTDSYNEQFF. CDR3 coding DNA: TGCGCCAGCAGCTTGACAGATTCTTACAATGAGCAGTTCTTC.

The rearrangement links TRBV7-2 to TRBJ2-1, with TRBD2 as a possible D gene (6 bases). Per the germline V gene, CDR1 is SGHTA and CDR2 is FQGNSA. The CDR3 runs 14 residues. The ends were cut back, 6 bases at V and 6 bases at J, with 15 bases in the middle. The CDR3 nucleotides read TGTGCCAGCAGAAGGGTATCGGGGGTCAATGAGCAGTTCTTC. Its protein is CASRRVSGVNEQFF.

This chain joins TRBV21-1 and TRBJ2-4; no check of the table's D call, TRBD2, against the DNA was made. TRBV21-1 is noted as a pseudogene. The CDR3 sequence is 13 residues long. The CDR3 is CASTSRVTDIQYF. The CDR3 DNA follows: TGTGCCAGCACCTCGAGGGTTACGGACATTCAGTACTTC.

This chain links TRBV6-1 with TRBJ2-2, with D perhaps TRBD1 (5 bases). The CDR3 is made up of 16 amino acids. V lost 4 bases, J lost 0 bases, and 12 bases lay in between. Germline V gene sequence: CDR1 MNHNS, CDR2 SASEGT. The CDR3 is CASSGLDTANTGELFF. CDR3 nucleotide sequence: TGTGCCAGCAGTGGGTTGGACACAGCGAACACCGGGGAGCTGTTTTTT.